This T cell receptor beta chain was sequenced during a study of OX40 agonist ivuxolimab in advanced cancers. Study-level background: The mean age was roughly 60 years, ranging from roughly 23 to 79, with around four fifths of participants male. Therapy given before enrollment (anti-PD-1, anti-PD-L1 or anti-CTLA-4) was allowed, and around 44% had some. Regarding the study as a whole: A proportion of nonresponders additionally exhibited low normalized T-cell clonal expansion. In the 0.1 to 3.0 mg/kg range, CD4+ and CD8+ blood T cells had expanded clonally by week 6.

CDR3 length: 14 amino acids. CDR1 and CDR2 (germline): SGHVS, FNYEAQ. Trimming shortened V by 2 bases and J by 1 base, and 9 bases separated the two germline ends. Sequenced by immunoSEQ multiplex PCR; TCRdb stores in-frame clones only, minus some. In the table there are 20,000 to 25,000 clones, 70% to 85% of which are singletons. Remarks on this clone: Its matching antigen is unknown.

The gene calls are TRBV7-6 and TRBJ2-7; D not certain. This receptor was identified in an adult with an advanced solid tumor such as melanoma, head and neck, liver or kidney cancer. The source was CD4+ or CD8+ T cells sorted from blood, collected in a trial of the OX40 agonist ivuxolimab. The CDR3 loop is CASSLTDSSYEQYF. CDR3 DNA sequence: TGTGCCAGCAGCTTAACAGATTCATCCTACGAGCAGTACTTC.